The clone carrying this T cell receptor beta chain has only one observation. Its specificity is not known. Clones were read by immunoSEQ multiplex PCR, and TCRdb kept only the in-frame ones, dropping some. The sample includes roughly 530,000 clones, 90% to 96% of them seen just once. The data were taken from a study of shared clonotypes between healthy human individuals. Across the study: Three plates each covered CD4 naive and memory; CD8 naive two, CD8 memory one.

Study observations and caveats: Non-shared clonotypes had lower generation probabilities than those shared by all four donors.

The sample consisted of naive CD4+ T cells sorted from blood. The subset: CD45RA+ positively selected. The receptor comes from a woman aged 25-40 years in good health.

The chain's CDR3 is CASSYGLAGVTDTQYF. CDR3 coding DNA: TGTGCCAGCAGTTATGGACTAGCGGGAGTTACAGATACGCAGTATTTT. V is TRBV28 and J is TRBJ2-3; TRBD2 matches 13 bases. Germline CDR1 and CDR2: MDHEN and SYDVKM. V trimming: 4 bases; J trimming: 3 bases; junction bases outside the gene matches: 4. The CDR3 is made up of 16 amino acids.